These 27 T cell receptor beta chains came from one sample sequenced in a study of blood T cell repertoires in COVID-19. Sequenced by immunoSEQ multiplex PCR; TCRdb stores in-frame clones only, minus some. The sample yields under 85,000 clones, 82% seen once. Sequenced input: peripheral blood. The receptors come from a human donor in a cohort sampled during active COVID-19.

The chain uses TRBV6-6 and TRBJ2-5; 8 bases agree with TRBD2. The trim removed 2 bases at V and 5 bases at J, leaving 4 bases unmatched. Per the germline V gene, CDR1 is MNHNY and CDR2 is SVGAGI (reference sequence). This CDR3 contains 14 residues. CDR3 residues: CASSYRGGWETQYF. CDR3 DNA: TGTGCCAGCAGTTACCGGGGGGGTTGGGAGACCCAGTACTTC.

The chain carries TRBV5-1 and TRBJ2-2, with 8 bases identical to TRBD2. Germline values: CDR1 SGHRS, CDR2 YFSETQ. J gave up 5 bases and V 4 bases, and 7 bases lay outside the gene matches. This CDR3 is built from 15 residues. CDR3 coding DNA: TGCGCCAGCAGCCTGCGTACTAGCGGAACCGGGGAGCTGTTTTTT. Protein product: CASSLRTSGTGELFF.

V gene TRBV28 combines with J gene TRBJ2-5; tentative D call: TRBD2 (5 bases). Germline CDR1 MDHEN, CDR2 SYDVKM. Trimming removed 6 bases from V and 5 bases from J, with 16 bases in between. This CDR3 comprises 14 residues. The DNA of the CDR3 is TGTGCCAGCAGCCATTGGTCCCGGGATGAGACCCAGTACTTC. It encodes CASSHWSRDETQYF.

In this sample, this clone turned up a few times. The gene calls are TRBV27 and TRBJ1-2; possible D gene TRBD1, 5 bases. This CDR3 spans 13 amino acids. Germline assignment: CDR1 MNHEY and CDR2 SMNVEV (reference sequence). V was cut by 4 bases and J by 5 bases, with 11 bases left in between. The CDR3 sequence: CASSSGSFYGYTF. The CDR3 DNA sequence: TGTGCCAGCAGTTCAGGGTCGTTTTATGGCTACACCTTC.

The chain uses TRBV4-2 and TRBJ2-5; weak D call: TRBD2 (7 bases). The CDR3 totals 15 residues. Germline V gene lookup returns CDR1 LGHNA and CDR2 YNFKEQ. V was cut by 1 base and J by 5 bases, with 14 bases left in between. The CDR3 reads CASSQVLRGPETQYF. The CDR3, as DNA: TGTGCCAGCAGCCAAGTCCTGCGGGGGCCGGAGACCCAGTACTTC.

The rearrangement links TRBV5-1 to TRBJ2-3; D uncertain. Germline CDR1 and CDR2: SGHRS and YFSETQ. CDR3 length: 17 residues. Trimming stripped 2 bases from V and 2 bases from J, with 18 bases between. The CDR3 DNA is TGCGCCAGCAGCTTAGTAACTACACGTCCTAACACAGATACGCAGTATTTT. It is translated as CASSLVTTRPNTDTQYF.

This clone was seen once. The V and J genes are TRBV28 and TRBJ1-2; tentatively, D is TRBD1 (6 bases). Germline-derived CDR1 and CDR2 are MDHEN and SYDVKM. The CDR3 covers 12 residues. Trimming took off 5 bases at V and 3 bases at J, with 7 bases between the two ends. The CDR3 region has the DNA TGTGCCAGCAGTCCAGGGGACTATGGCTACACCTTC. Residues: CASSPGDYGYTF.

The chain carries TRBV12-3 or TRBV12-4 and TRBJ2-7, with unresolved D. Trimming took off 3 bases at V and 4 bases at J, with 7 bases between the two ends. The CDR3 loop spans 12 amino acids. CDR3 in amino acids: CASSFVGYEQYF. In nucleotides, the CDR3 is TGTGCCAGCAGTTTCGTCGGTTACGAGCAGTACTTC.

The rearrangement uses TRBV25-1 and TRBJ1-2; TRBD1 aligns across 8 bases. CDR3 size: 15 residues. Per germline, CDR1 MGHDK and CDR2 SYGVNS. J gave up 7 bases and V 5 bases, and 12 bases lay outside the gene matches. The CDR3 loop is CASSPEPQGAFGYTF. DNA of the CDR3: TGTGCCAGCAGTCCGGAACCCCAGGGGGCGTTTGGCTACACCTTC.

CDR3 sequence (DNA): TGTGCCAGCAGCGGCGGGACAGGGTTCCACGAGCAGTACTTC. It is translated as CASSGGTGFHEQYF. The chain links TRBV9 to TRBJ2-7, with 9 bases lining up with TRBD1. The J segment lost 5 bases and the V segment lost 3 bases, leaving 6 bases of the junction unmatched. Germline V gene lookup returns CDR1 SGDLS and CDR2 YYNGEE. The CDR3 covers 14 residues.

The chain carries TRBV11-2 and TRBJ1-1, with D unresolved. Germline V gene sequence: CDR1 SGHAT, CDR2 FQNNGV. V shed 4 bases and J shed 4 bases, with 10 bases lying between them. CDR3 size: 13 residues. The CDR3 sequence is CASSSDTGTEAFF. The CDR3 bases are TGTGCCAGCAGCTCAGACACGGGCACTGAAGCTTTCTTT.

This sequence joins TRBV5-1 and TRBJ1-2; D unresolved. Per the germline V gene, CDR1 is SGHRS and CDR2 is YFSETQ. The V end was cut by 0 bases, the J end by 3 bases, with 18 bases between. The CDR3 is made up of 17 amino acids. CDR3 amino acids: CASSLGVTPSYDYGYTF. The CDR3 nucleotides read TGCGCCAGCAGCTTGGGGGTGACACCGTCCTACGACTATGGCTACACCTTC.

The chain joins TRBV28 to TRBJ2-5; D possibly corresponds to TRBD1 (6 bases). CDR1 is MDHEN, CDR2 SYDVKM, per germline. Trimming pared 5 bases from V and 3 bases from J, leaving 16 bases between. The CDR3 is 15 residues long. This CDR3 reads CASSKTDRFEETQYF. CDR3 nucleotides: TGTGCCAGCAGTAAGACCGACAGGTTTGAAGAGACCCAGTACTTC.

The rearrangement uses TRBV11-2 and TRBJ2-5; D perhaps matches TRBD1 (6 bases). CDR3 length: 14 amino acids. V lost 3 bases, J lost 5 bases, and 13 bases lay in between. Germline-derived CDR1 and CDR2 are SGHAT and FQNNGV. CDR3 sequence reads: CASSFRDTVETQYF. The DNA for the CDR3 is TGTGCCAGCAGCTTTCGGGACACGGTGGAGACCCAGTACTTC. Complete variable domain (other parts from reference TRBV11-2 and TRBJ2-5): EAGVAQSPRYKIIEKRQSVAFWCNPISGHATLYWYQQILGQGPKLLIQFQNNGVVDDSQLPKDRFSAERLKGVDSTLKIQPAKLEDSAVYLCASSFRDTVETQYFGPGTRLLVL.

V gene TRBV11-3 combines with J gene TRBJ2-2, with 8 bases identical to TRBD2. The CDR3 contains 16 residues. J lost 5 bases, V lost 5 bases, and 10 bases had no gene match. CDR1 is SGHNT and CDR2 is YENEEA in the germline V gene. DNA for the CDR3: TGTGCCAGCAGCCCCCGGGGGGGGCGCCCAACCGGGGAGCTGTTTTTT. Amino acids: CASSPRGGRPTGELFF.

The gene calls are TRBV21-1 and TRBJ1-1; TRBD1, the table's D call, was not compared with the DNA. TRBV21-1 is labeled a pseudogene. The CDR3 contains 14 residues. CDR3 sequence (DNA): TGTGCCAGCAGCAAGGACAGGGGGCCGATTGAAGCTTTCTTT. Encoded protein: CASSKDRGPIEAFF.

The chain uses TRBV30 and TRBJ2-1; 7 bases align to TRBD2. CDR1 is GTSNPN, CDR2 SVGIG, per germline (reference sequence). V lost 2 bases and J lost 10; bases outside the gene matches: 2. The CDR3 is 11 amino acids. The CDR3, as DNA: TGTGCCTGGAGTCGGCGGGAGGAGCAGTTCTTC. Translating it yields CAWSRREEQFF.

This sequence joins TRBV20-1 and TRBJ2-7; D is possibly TRBD1 (6 bases). The CDR3 contains 11 residues. Germline-derived CDR1 and CDR2 are DFQATT and SNEGSKA (reference sequence). Between the trimmed V and J ends, which lost 6 bases and 2 bases, there was a span of 8 bases. CDR3 loop: CSAAGAYEQYF. CDR3 DNA sequence: TGCAGTGCGGCAGGGGCCTACGAGCAGTACTTC.

The rearrangement joins TRBV6-6 to TRBJ1-5; TRBD1 matches at 7 bases. Per the germline V gene, CDR1 is MNHNY and CDR2 is SVGAGI (reference sequence). The CDR3 is 14 residues long. J was trimmed by 7 bases and V by 8 bases; bases with no gene match: 11. CDR3: CASGPQGERQPQHF. The CDR3 nucleotides read TGTGCCAGCGGTCCTCAGGGGGAGCGGCAGCCCCAGCATTTT.

The chain recombines TRBV3-1 (or the pseudogene TRBV3-2) with TRBJ2-3; possible D gene TRBD2, 5 bases. From germline, CDR1 is LGHDT and CDR2 YNNKEL (reference sequence). There are 13 residues in the CDR3. The germline V and J ends were trimmed by 3 bases and 3 bases, with 7 bases remaining between them. The CDR3 loop is CASSQRETDTQYF. DNA for the CDR3: TGTGCCAGCAGCCAGAGGGAAACAGATACGCAGTATTTT.

The J gene is TRBJ1-1, the V gene TRBV28; D gene ambiguous. The CDR3 is made up of 15 amino acids. The germline gives CDR1 MDHEN, CDR2 SYDVKM. The germline V and J ends were trimmed by 5 bases and 0 bases, with 13 bases remaining between them. CDR3 bases: TGTGCCAGCAGTCCCGGGGTGTTGCTGAACACTGAAGCTTTCTTT. This encodes CASSPGVLLNTEAFF.

The V gene is TRBV7-8, the J gene TRBJ2-3; 7 nucleotides agree with TRBD2. Germline CDR1 reads SGHVS; CDR2 reads FQNEAQ. CDR3 length: 15 amino acids. V gave up 3 bases and J gave up 1 base; unmatched junction bases: 4. CDR3 residues: CASSFDSGRTDTQYF. The CDR3 DNA reads TGTGCCAGCAGCTTTGATAGCGGGCGCACAGATACGCAGTATTTT.

This clone was observed a single time. The rearrangement uses TRBV20-1 and TRBJ1-1; D might be TRBD1 (6 bases). Germline V gives CDR1 DFQATT, CDR2 SNEGSKA (reference sequence). CDR3 length equals 10 residues. The germline V and J ends were trimmed by 6 bases and 8 bases, with 10 bases remaining between them. CDR3 protein: CSADRFEAFF. CDR3 sequence (DNA): TGCAGTGCAGACAGGTTCGAAGCTTTCTTT.

The chain links TRBV10-2 to TRBJ2-7, with 9 bases that match TRBD1. Losses at the gene ends were 6 bases for V and 2 bases for J; bases not matched to a gene: 5. Germline CDR1 reads WSHSY; CDR2 reads SAAADI. The CDR3 is 14 amino acids. CDR3 sequence reads: CASSWDRATYEQYF. The CDR3, as DNA: TGCGCCAGCAGCTGGGACAGGGCAACCTACGAGCAGTACTTC.

This clone was detected only a few times. This chain joins TRBV7-9 and TRBJ2-2; D is perhaps TRBD2 (6 bases). The V gene lost 5 bases and the J gene lost 6 bases, with 13 bases spanning the gap. The germline V gene encodes CDR1 SEHNR and CDR2 FQNEAQ (reference sequence). The CDR3 has 14 residues. The CDR3 loop reads CASSHPGGSGELFF. The CDR3 nucleotides are TGTGCCAGCAGCCATCCCGGGGGATCCGGGGAGCTGTTTTTT.

The rearrangement joins TRBV14 to TRBJ1-3; D is uncertain. V gave up 0 bases and J gave up 1 base, with 13 bases separating them. This CDR3 comprises 17 residues. Germline loops: CDR1 SGHDN, CDR2 FVKESK. The DNA for the CDR3 is TGTGCCAGCAGCCAAGATTTCGGGTCTCAATCTGGAAACACCATATATTTT. Translating it yields CASSQDFGSQSGNTIYF.

The CDR3 loop is CAWSVRYEQYF. The CDR3 region has the DNA TGTGCCTGGAGTGTACGGTACGAGCAGTACTTC. The rearrangement links TRBV30 to TRBJ2-7; D is uncertain. The CDR3 has 11 residues. Trimming pared 0 bases from V and 4 bases from J, leaving 4 bases between. From germline, CDR1 is GTSNPN and CDR2 SVGIG (reference sequence).